This TCR beta chain was observed in a study of cytotoxic CD8 clonotypes in ibrutinib-treated CLL. V was clipped by 3 bases and J by 2 bases, with 10 bases between them. This CDR3 spans 14 amino acids. Germline V lookup: CDR1 MNHNS, CDR2 SASEGT. Sequencing used immunoSEQ multiplex PCR; TCRdb keeps in-frame clones, though not all of them. The table records 40,000 to 50,000 clones, more than 55% of them present only once. This clone was detected a few times. The receptor's source is a human donor with chronic lymphocytic leukemia. V gene TRBV6-1 combines with J gene TRBJ2-5; TRBD2 might be the D (5 bases). The sequences come from PBMCs, collected after 24 months of ibrutinib treatment. CDR3 in amino acids: CASSDGGGQETQYF. DNA of the CDR3: TGTGCCAGCAGTGATGGTGGCGGGCAAGAGACCCAGTACTTC.